This TCR beta chain was sequenced in a study of CD8+ T cells in alopecia areata. Only a few counts were recorded for this clone. Extracted RNA was reverse transcribed into cDNA, the sequencing template. The repertoire was sequenced with immunoSEQ multiplex PCR; TCRdb's copy has only in-frame clones and lacks some. The table records 150,000 to 200,000 clones, 64% of them present only once. With 1 base clipped from V and 3 bases from J, the junction kept 3 bases outside the gene matches. CDR3 length equals 15 residues. Per the germline V gene, CDR1 is GTSNPN and CDR2 is SVGIG (reference sequence). As for treatment: oral pan-JAK inhibitor, 5-10 mg twice daily.

Material: CD4+ T cells sorted from blood, obtained between weeks 47 and 50, from a patient treated with tofacitinib. The chain has TRBV30 and TRBJ2-2; 9 nucleotides line up with TRBD2. The source is a human donor with alopecia areata. In DNA, the CDR3 is TGTGCCTGGAGTGGCCTAGCGGGGCACACCGGGGAGCTGTTTTTT. Its protein is CAWSGLAGHTGELFF.